The sample holds many counts of the clone carrying this TCR beta chain. Germline V gives CDR1 ENHRY, CDR2 SYGVKD. This CDR3 has 14 residues. V was pared by 6 bases and J by 6 bases, with 18 bases between. These data originate in a study of CD8 T cells in ankylosing spondylitis. TCRdb processed the 5' RACE reads anew with MiXCR; each CDR3 protein has one entry. The sample consists of around 150,000 distinct CDR3 sequences, around 7.9% of them appearing once. The V call is TRBV10-3, the J call TRBJ2-7, with a tentative D call TRBD2 (6 bases). This clonotype was obtained from a female donor with ankylosing spondylitis or in good health (not recorded which). The specimen sequenced was blood, either unsorted or a sorted T cell fraction (not recorded which). DNA for the CDR3: TGTGCCATCAGCAATAGGACGAGGGGAGGCGAGCAGTACTTC. Its protein is CAISNRTRGGEQYF.